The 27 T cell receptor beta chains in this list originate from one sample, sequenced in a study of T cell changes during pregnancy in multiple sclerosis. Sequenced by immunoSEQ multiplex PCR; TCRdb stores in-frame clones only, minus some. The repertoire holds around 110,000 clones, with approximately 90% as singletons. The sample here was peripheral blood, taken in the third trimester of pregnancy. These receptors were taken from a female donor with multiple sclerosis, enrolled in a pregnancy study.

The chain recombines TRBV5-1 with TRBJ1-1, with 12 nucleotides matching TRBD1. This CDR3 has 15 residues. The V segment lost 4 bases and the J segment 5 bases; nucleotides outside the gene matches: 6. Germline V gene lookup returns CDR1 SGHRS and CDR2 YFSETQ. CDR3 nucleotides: TGCGCCAGCAGCCTGGGACAGGGGGCAGGAACTGAAGCTTTCTTT. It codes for CASSLGQGAGTEAFF.

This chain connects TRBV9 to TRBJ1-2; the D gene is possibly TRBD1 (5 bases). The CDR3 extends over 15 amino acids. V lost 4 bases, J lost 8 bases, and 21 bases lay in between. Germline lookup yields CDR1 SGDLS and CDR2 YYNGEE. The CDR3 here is CASSFSPGGLEGYTF. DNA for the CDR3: TGTGCCAGCAGCTTCTCTCCCGGGGGTCTTGAGGGCTACACCTTC.

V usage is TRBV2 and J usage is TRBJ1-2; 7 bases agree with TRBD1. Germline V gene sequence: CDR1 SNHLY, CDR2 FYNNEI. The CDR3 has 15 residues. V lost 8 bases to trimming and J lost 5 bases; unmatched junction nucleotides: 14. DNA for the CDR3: TGTGCCAGCCCCTCCTCAGGGGGAGGAAGATATGGCTACACCTTC. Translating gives CASPSSGGGRYGYTF.

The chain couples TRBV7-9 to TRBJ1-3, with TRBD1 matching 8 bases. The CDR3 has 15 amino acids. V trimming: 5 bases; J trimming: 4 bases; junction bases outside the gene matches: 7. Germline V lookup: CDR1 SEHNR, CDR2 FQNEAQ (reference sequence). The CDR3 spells CASSPRTGTGNTIYF. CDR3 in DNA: TGTGCCAGCAGCCCACGGACAGGGACAGGAAACACCATATATTTT.

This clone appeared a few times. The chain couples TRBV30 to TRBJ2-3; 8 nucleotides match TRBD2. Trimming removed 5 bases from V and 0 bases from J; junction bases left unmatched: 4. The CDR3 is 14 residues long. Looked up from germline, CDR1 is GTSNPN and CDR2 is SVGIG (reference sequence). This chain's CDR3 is CAWRVAGSTDTQYF. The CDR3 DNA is TGTGCCTGGCGGGTAGCGGGGAGCACAGATACGCAGTATTTT.

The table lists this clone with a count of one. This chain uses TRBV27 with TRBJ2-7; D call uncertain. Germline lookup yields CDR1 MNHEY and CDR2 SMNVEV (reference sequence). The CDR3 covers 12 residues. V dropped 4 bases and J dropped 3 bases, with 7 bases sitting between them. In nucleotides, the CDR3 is TGTGCCAGCAGTTCAAGCCGCTACGAGCAGTACTTC. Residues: CASSSSRYEQYF.

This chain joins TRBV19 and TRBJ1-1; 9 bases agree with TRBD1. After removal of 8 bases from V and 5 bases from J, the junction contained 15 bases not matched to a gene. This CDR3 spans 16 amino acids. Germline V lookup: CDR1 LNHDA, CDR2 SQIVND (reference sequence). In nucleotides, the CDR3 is TGTGCCAGTCGAGCTGCTGGGACAGGGAGAAGTACTGAAGCTTTCTTT. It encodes CASRAAGTGRSTEAFF.

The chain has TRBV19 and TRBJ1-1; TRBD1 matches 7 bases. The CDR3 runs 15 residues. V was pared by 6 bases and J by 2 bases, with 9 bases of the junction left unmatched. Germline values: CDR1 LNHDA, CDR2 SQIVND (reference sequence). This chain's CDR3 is CASRIRGTDNTEAFF. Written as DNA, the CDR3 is TGTGCCAGTAGGATCCGCGGGACAGACAACACTGAAGCTTTCTTT.

CDR3 DNA: TGTGCCAGCAGCTCCCGGGACAGGGAATATCAGCCCCAGCATTTT. Protein product: CASSSRDREYQPQHF. This chain connects TRBV5-6 to TRBJ1-5, with 9 bases that match TRBD1. The ends lost 3 bases at V and 5 bases at J; junction bases unmatched: 6. The CDR3 loop spans 15 amino acids. Germline CDR1 reads SGHDT; CDR2 reads YYEEEE.

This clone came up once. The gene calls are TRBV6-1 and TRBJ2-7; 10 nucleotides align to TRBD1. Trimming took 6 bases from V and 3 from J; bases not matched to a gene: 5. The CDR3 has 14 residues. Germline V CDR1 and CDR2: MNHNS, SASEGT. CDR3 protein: CASRGQGQLYEQYF. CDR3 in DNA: TGTGCCAGCAGGGGACAGGGGCAACTCTACGAGCAGTACTTC.

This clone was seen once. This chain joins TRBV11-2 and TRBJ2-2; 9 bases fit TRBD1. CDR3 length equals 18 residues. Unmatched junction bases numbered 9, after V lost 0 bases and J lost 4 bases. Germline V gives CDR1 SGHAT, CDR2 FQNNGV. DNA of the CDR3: TGTGCCAGCAGCTTAGACTCACAGGGGGCGCGAATCACCGGGGAGCTGTTTTTT. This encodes CASSLDSQGARITGELFF.

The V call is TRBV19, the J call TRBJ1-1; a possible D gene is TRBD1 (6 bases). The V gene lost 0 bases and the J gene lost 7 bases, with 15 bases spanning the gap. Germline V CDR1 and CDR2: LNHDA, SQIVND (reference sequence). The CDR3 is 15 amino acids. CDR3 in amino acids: CASSIDRGAGLEAFF. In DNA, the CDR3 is TGTGCCAGTAGTATAGATCGGGGGGCAGGGCTTGAAGCTTTCTTT.

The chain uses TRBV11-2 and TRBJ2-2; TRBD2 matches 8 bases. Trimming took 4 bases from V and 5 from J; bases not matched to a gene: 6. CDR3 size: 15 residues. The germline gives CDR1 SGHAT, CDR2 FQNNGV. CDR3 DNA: TGTGCCAGCAGCTGGACTAGCTTAAGTACCGGGGAGCTGTTTTTT. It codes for CASSWTSLSTGELFF.

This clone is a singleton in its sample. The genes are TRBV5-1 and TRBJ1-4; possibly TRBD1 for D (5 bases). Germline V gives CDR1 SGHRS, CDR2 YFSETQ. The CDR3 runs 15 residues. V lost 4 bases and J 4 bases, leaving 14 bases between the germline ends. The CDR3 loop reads CASSSYDRLNEKLFF. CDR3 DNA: TGCGCCAGCAGCAGCTATGACAGACTTAATGAAAAACTGTTTTTT.

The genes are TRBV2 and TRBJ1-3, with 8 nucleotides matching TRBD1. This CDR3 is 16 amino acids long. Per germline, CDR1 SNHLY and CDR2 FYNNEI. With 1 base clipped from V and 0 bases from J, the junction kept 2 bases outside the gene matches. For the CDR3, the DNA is TGTGCCAGCAGTGAAGACAGGGGGACCTCTGGAAACACCATATATTTT. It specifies CASSEDRGTSGNTIYF.

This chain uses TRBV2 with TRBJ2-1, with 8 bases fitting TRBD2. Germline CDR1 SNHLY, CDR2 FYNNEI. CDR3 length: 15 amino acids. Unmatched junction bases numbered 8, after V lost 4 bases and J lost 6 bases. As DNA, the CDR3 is TGTGCCAGCAGTGGAAACGGGGGGGCTCCCAATGAGCAGTTCTTC. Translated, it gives CASSGNGGAPNEQFF.

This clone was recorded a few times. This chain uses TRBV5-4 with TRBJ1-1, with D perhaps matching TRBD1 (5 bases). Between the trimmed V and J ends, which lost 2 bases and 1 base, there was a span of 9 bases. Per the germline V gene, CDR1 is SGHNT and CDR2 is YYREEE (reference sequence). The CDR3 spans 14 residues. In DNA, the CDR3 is TGTGCCAGCAGCTTACCAACAGGGAACACTGAAGCTTTCTTT. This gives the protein CASSLPTGNTEAFF.

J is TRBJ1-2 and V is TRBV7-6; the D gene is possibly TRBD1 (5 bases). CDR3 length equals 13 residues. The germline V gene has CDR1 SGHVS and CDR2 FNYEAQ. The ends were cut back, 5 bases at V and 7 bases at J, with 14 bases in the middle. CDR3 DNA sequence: TGTGCCAGCAGCCACACCGACAGAACTGGCTACACCTTC. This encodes CASSHTDRTGYTF.

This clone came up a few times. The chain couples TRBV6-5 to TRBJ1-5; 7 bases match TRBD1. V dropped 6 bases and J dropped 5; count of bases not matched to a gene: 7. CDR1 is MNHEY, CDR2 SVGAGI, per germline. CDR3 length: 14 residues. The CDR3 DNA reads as TGTGCCAGCAGCCGTGGACAGGCGGATCAGCCCCAGCATTTT. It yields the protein CASSRGQADQPQHF.

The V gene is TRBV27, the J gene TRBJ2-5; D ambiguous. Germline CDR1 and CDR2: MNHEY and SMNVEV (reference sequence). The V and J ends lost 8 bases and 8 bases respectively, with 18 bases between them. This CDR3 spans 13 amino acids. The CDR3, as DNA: TGTGCCAGCGCCACTGGGCCAGGCCAAACCCAGTACTTC. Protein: CASATGPGQTQYF.

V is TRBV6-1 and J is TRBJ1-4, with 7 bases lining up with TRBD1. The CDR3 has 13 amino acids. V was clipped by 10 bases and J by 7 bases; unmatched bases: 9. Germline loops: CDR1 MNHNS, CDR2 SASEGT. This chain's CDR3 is CATAGTAGEKLFF. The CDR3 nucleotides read TGTGCCACCGCCGGGACAGCAGGTGAAAAACTGTTTTTT.

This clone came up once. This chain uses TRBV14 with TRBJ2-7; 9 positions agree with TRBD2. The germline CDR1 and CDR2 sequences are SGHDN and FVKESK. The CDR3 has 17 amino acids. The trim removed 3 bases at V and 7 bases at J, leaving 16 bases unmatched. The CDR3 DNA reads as TGTGCCAGCAGCCAGGCAAGAAGAGGCCCCGCGGGGGGGGAGCAGTACTTC. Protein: CASSQARRGPAGGEQYF.

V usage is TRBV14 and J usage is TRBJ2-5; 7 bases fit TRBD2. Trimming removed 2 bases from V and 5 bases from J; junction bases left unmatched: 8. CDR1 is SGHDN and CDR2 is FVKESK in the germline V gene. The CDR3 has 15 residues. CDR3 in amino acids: CASSQSLARGETQYF. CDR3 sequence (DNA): TGTGCCAGCAGCCAATCACTAGCGAGAGGGGAGACCCAGTACTTC.

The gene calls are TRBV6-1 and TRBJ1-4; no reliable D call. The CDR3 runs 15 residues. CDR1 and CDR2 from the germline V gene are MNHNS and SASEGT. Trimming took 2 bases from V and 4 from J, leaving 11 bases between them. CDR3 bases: TGTGCCAGCAGTGAATGGAGCGGGGTTAATGAAAAACTGTTTTTT. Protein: CASSEWSGVNEKLFF.

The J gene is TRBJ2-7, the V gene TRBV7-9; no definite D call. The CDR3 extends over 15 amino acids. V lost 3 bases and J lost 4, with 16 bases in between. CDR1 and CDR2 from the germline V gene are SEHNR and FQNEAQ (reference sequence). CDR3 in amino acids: CASSLRSSRTYEQYF. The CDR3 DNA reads TGTGCCAGCAGCTTGCGGTCCTCACGTACGTACGAGCAGTACTTC.

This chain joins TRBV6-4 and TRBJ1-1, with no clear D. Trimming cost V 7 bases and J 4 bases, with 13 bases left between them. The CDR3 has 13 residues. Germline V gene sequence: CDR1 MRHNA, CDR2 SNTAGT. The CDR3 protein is CASTREEGTEAFF. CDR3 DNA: TGTGCCAGCACGAGGGAGGAGGGCACTGAAGCTTTCTTT.

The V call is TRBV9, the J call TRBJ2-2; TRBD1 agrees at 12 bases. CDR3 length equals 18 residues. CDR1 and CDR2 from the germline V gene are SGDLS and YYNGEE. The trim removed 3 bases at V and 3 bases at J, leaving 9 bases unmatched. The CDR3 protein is CASSAGTGGRGYTGELFF. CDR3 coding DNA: TGTGCCAGCAGCGCAGGGACAGGGGGCCGGGGGTACACCGGGGAGCTGTTTTTT.